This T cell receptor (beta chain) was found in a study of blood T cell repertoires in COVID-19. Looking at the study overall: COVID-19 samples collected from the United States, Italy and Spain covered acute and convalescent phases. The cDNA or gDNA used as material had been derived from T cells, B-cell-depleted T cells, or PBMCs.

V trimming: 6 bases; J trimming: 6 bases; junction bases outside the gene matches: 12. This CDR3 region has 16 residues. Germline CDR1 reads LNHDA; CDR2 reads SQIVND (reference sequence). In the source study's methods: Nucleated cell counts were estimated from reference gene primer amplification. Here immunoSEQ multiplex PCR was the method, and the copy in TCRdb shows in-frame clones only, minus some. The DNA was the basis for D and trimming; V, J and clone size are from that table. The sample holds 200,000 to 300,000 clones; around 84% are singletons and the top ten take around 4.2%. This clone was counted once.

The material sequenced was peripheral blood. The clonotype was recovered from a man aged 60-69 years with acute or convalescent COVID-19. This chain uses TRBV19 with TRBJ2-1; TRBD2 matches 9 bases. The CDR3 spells CASRGGSLAGINEQFF. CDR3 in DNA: TGTGCCAGTAGGGGAGGTTCGCTAGCGGGGATCAATGAGCAGTTCTTC.